This T cell receptor (beta chain) was sequenced during a study of blood T cell repertoires in COVID-19. Turning to the study itself: PBMCs, B-cell-depleted T cells, or T cells were the source of the cDNA or gDNA that made up the material.

With regard to this clone: A read error may account for a junction end that differs from germline.

Repertoires were generated with immunoSEQ multiplex PCR, while TCRdb's copy carries only in-frame clones and drops some. The sample yields about 83,000 clones, more than 75% seen once. Germline assignment: CDR1 KGHDR and CDR2 SFDVKD. The CDR3 totals 14 residues. The V call is TRBV24-1, the J call TRBJ2-2; D tentatively fits TRBD1 or TRBD2 (6 bases each). Sequenced material: peripheral blood. The TCR comes from a middle-aged man with active COVID-19. Written as DNA, the CDR3 is TGTGCCATCAGTGAGGGGGGACTTACCGGGGAGCTGTTTTTT. Translation: CAISEGGLTGELFF.